These 23 T cell receptor beta chains share one sample of origin, sequenced in a study of radiotherapy plus CTLA-4 blockade in lung cancer. Profiling relied on immunoSEQ multiplex PCR, and the TCRdb table lists in-frame clones only, not all of them. The table has 90,000 to 130,000 clones, roughly 86% seen once. The specimen was peripheral blood, collected from a patient treated with radiotherapy plus ipilimumab. The receptors were gathered from a human donor with non-small cell lung cancer that progressed on radiotherapy plus ipilimumab. Some clones in this sample may be carry-over from other donors' samples.

The chain uses TRBV6-4 and TRBJ2-3; 13 bases match TRBD2. V trimming: 6 bases; J trimming: 4 bases; junction bases outside the gene matches: 7. The CDR3 consists of 16 residues. Looked up from germline, CDR1 is MRHNA and CDR2 is SNTAGT. The CDR3 reads CASRGLAGVLPDTQYF. CDR3 DNA sequence: TGTGCCAGCAGAGGACTAGCGGGGGTGCTACCAGATACGCAGTATTTT.

This chain uses TRBV5-6 with TRBJ2-7; the D is unclear. The CDR3 loop spans 17 amino acids. The germline V and J ends were trimmed by 5 bases and 3 bases, with 24 bases remaining between them. Germline CDR1 reads SGHDT; CDR2 reads YYEEEE. In DNA form, the CDR3 reads TGTGCCAGCAGTATCGGTATAAGAGCACTGGCGGACTACGAGCAGTACTTC. This sequence encodes CASSIGIRALADYEQYF.

The J gene is TRBJ2-3, the V gene TRBV5-1; TRBD2 aligns across 15 bases. From germline, CDR1 is SGHRS and CDR2 YFSETQ. Germline trimming cut 1 base from V and 2 bases from J; bases unmatched to any gene: 5. This CDR3 is built from 18 residues. In DNA form, the CDR3 reads TGCGCCAGCAGCTTGTCAGGGACTAGCGGGGGGTACACAGATACGCAGTATTTT. Residues: CASSLSGTSGGYTDTQYF.

This rearrangement joins TRBV28 to TRBJ2-5; D gene ambiguous. Germline CDR1 and CDR2: MDHEN and SYDVKM. This CDR3 is built from 15 residues. V lost 3 bases and J lost 3, with 14 bases in between. The chain's CDR3 is CASSLLSEPKETQYF. CDR3 DNA sequence: TGTGCCAGCAGTTTGCTTTCCGAACCTAAAGAGACCCAGTACTTC.

This chain uses TRBV4-2 with TRBJ1-4; a possible D gene is TRBD1 (6 bases). V lost 4 bases to trimming and J lost 0 bases, with 18 bases between them. The CDR3 runs to 18 residues. Germline V gives CDR1 LGHNA, CDR2 YNFKEQ. The CDR3 region has the DNA TGTGCCAGCAGCCGAGATTGGGGTGGACAGTCAACTAATGAAAAACTGTTTTTT. Protein product: CASSRDWGGQSTNEKLFF.

The V and J genes are TRBV29-1 and TRBJ1-4; 8 nucleotides line up with TRBD1. The CDR3 runs 16 residues. The germline V gene encodes CDR1 SQVTM and CDR2 ANQGSEA. Trimming at V came to 5 bases and at J to 4 bases, leaving 12 bases not matched to a gene. CDR3 sequence (DNA): TGCAGCGTTTCAGACTGGGACAGGAGTGATAATGAAAAACTGTTTTTT. This translates into CSVSDWDRSDNEKLFF. Full variable domain (missing parts from reference TRBV29-1 and TRBJ1-4): SAVISQKPSRDICQRGTSLTIQCQVDSQVTMMFWYRQQPGQSLTLIATANQGSEATYESGFVIDKFPISRPNLTFSTLTVSNMSPEDSSIYLCSVSDWDRSDNEKLFFGSGTQLSVL.

This chain uses TRBV4-1 with TRBJ1-6, with D possibly matching TRBD1 (6 bases). There are 14 residues in the CDR3. The V and J ends lost 4 bases and 6 bases respectively, with 10 bases between them. Germline V gene sequence: CDR1 MGHRA, CDR2 YSYEKL. The CDR3 DNA follows: TGCGCCAGCAGCCCGGGACATTCTAATTCACCCCTCCACTTT. Protein sequence: CASSPGHSNSPLHF.

V gene TRBV4-2 combines with J gene TRBJ1-2; D may be TRBD1 (6 bases). V was trimmed by 4 bases and J by 3 bases, leaving 21 bases between them. The CDR3 is 17 residues long. The germline CDR1 and CDR2 sequences are LGHNA and YNFKEQ. The CDR3 DNA follows: TGTGCCAGCAGCCCCTTCTCTATGGGGGCAGGCGACTATGGCTACACCTTC. It translates to CASSPFSMGAGDYGYTF.

The V gene is TRBV10-3, the J gene TRBJ1-6; D is ambiguous. Per germline, CDR1 ENHRY and CDR2 SYGVKD. Trimming stripped 6 bases from V and 5 bases from J, with 20 bases between. The CDR3 length is 17 residues. CDR3 DNA: TGTGCCATCAGCCGAACGTCAGATTTGGACCATAATTCACCCCTCCACTTT. Its translation: CAISRTSDLDHNSPLHF.

The genes are TRBV6-5 and TRBJ2-2; maybe TRBD1 (8 bases). Trimming removed 6 bases from V and 4 bases from J, with 12 bases in between. The germline V gene has CDR1 MNHEY and CDR2 SVGAGI. The CDR3 is 14 residues long. The CDR3 coding sequence is TGTGCCAGCAGCCACAGGGGGGGCACCGGGGAGCTGTTTTTT. Amino acid sequence: CASSHRGGTGELFF.

This clone was observed once. CDR3 residues: CASSLTGTGFDYGYTF. The CDR3 region has the DNA TGTGCCAGCTCACTTACCGGGACAGGGTTTGACTATGGCTACACCTTC. J is TRBJ1-2 and V is TRBV18; 9 nucleotides match TRBD1. The CDR3 is 16 residues long. CDR1 is KGHSH and CDR2 is LQKENI in the germline V gene. V shed 4 bases and J 3 bases; nucleotides not matched to a gene: 9.

The V gene is TRBV13, the J gene TRBJ2-3; unclear D gene. CDR1 is PRHDT and CDR2 is FYEKMQ in the germline V gene (reference sequence). This CDR3 is 14 amino acids long. V was shortened by 1 base and J by 0 bases, with 5 bases between the two germline ends. The CDR3 loop is CASSLEPSTDTQYF. As DNA, the CDR3 is TGTGCCAGCAGCTTAGAGCCCAGCACAGATACGCAGTATTTT.

The genes are TRBV28 and TRBJ1-5; 7 bases fit TRBD1. CDR1 is MDHEN, CDR2 SYDVKM, per germline. The CDR3 runs to 14 residues. Trimming cost V 7 bases and J 2 bases; bases outside gene matches: 5. The CDR3 is CASTPGGRNQPQHF. Written as DNA, the CDR3 is TGTGCCAGCACCCCAGGGGGACGCAATCAGCCCCAGCATTTT.

V is TRBV15 and J is TRBJ2-7, with unresolved D. The CDR3 contains 16 residues. V was clipped by 1 base and J by 1 base, with 14 bases between them. Per germline, CDR1 LNHNV and CDR2 YYDKDF (reference sequence). CDR3 nucleotides: TGTGCCACCAGCAGAGTTCAAGGGATCCTATCCTACGAGCAGTACTTC. It codes for CATSRVQGILSYEQYF. The full variable domain, its missing parts supplied by reference TRBV15 and TRBJ2-7, is DAMVIQNPRYQVTQFGKPVTLSCSQTLNHNVMYWYQQKSSQAPKLLFHYYDKDFNNEADTPDNFQSRRPNTSFCFLDIRSPGLGDTAMYLCATSRVQGILSYEQYFGPGTRLTVT.

CDR3 DNA sequence: TGTGCCAGCAGCTCCCCCTATACCCTTGGGGGCTACACCTTC. Encoded protein: CASSSPYTLGGYTF. This chain joins TRBV5-5 and TRBJ1-2; D gene ambiguous. Germline V CDR1 and CDR2: SGHKS, YYEKEE (reference sequence). The CDR3 is 14 residues long. The V end was cut by 3 bases, the J end by 8 bases, with 17 bases between.

This chain joins TRBV2 and TRBJ2-3; D not resolved. The CDR3 is made up of 13 amino acids. CDR1 and CDR2 from the germline V gene are SNHLY and FYNNEI. The V end was cut by 4 bases, the J end by 2 bases, with 7 bases between. CDR3 amino acids: CASSVAFTDTQYF. The CDR3 DNA follows: TGTGCCAGCAGTGTTGCATTCACAGATACGCAGTATTTT. The full variable domain, with the rest looked up from reference TRBV2 and TRBJ2-3, is EPEVTQTPSHQVTQMGQEVILRCVPISNHLYFYWYRQILGQKVEFLVSFYNNEISEKSEIFDDQFSVERPDGSNFTLKIRSTKLEDSAMYFCASSVAFTDTQYFGPGTRLTVL.

V gene TRBV25-1 combines with J gene TRBJ2-7, with TRBD2 as a possible D gene (5 bases). The CDR3 covers 14 residues. Trimming stripped 1 base from V and 1 base from J, with 8 bases between. Looked up from germline, CDR1 is MGHDK and CDR2 is SYGVNS. The CDR3 sequence: CASSELPGSYEQYF. CDR3 nucleotide sequence: TGTGCCAGCAGTGAATTACCGGGGTCCTACGAGCAGTACTTC.

This clone was recorded a few times. The chain uses TRBV5-5 and TRBJ1-2; tentative D call: TRBD1 (6 bases). V was clipped by 3 bases and J by 3 bases, with 18 bases between them. The CDR3 is 16 residues long. Germline CDR1 SGHKS, CDR2 YYEKEE (reference sequence). The CDR3 DNA follows: TGTGCCAGCAGCTCTCAGCCTCGACAGGCCGACTATGGCTACACCTTC. Its protein is CASSSQPRQADYGYTF.

The chain joins TRBV6-6 to TRBJ1-2; the match to TRBD1 covers 7 bases. This CDR3 is 15 amino acids long. The trim removed 7 bases at V and 0 bases at J, leaving 8 bases unmatched. CDR1 and CDR2 (germline): MNHNY, SVGAGI (reference sequence). As DNA, the CDR3 is TGTGCCAGCATATCCGGGACAGCTTCTAACTATGGCTACACCTTC. Its protein product is CASISGTASNYGYTF.

The chain couples TRBV10-3 to TRBJ2-5; possibly TRBD1 or TRBD2 for D (6 bases each). Trimming stripped 3 bases from V and 5 bases from J, with 16 bases between. Per germline, CDR1 ENHRY and CDR2 SYGVKD. This CDR3 region has 15 residues. The CDR3 DNA follows: TGTGCCATCAGTGACCCGACGGGGGCTGGTGAGACCCAGTACTTC. It encodes CAISDPTGAGETQYF.

The J gene is TRBJ1-1, the V gene TRBV9, with 8 bases identical to TRBD1. V lost 3 bases and J lost 10; bases outside the gene matches: 8. This CDR3 has 13 amino acids. Germline V CDR1 and CDR2: SGDLS, YYNGEE. CDR3 coding DNA: TGTGCCAGCAGCGAGATTATTCAGGGGGCAGCTTTCTTT. Translating gives CASSEIIQGAAFF.

This clone appeared a few times. This rearrangement joins TRBV11-1 to TRBJ1-4, with a tentative D call TRBD1 (5 bases). The CDR3 runs 13 residues. The V gene's germline CDR1 is SGHAT and CDR2 FQDESV (reference sequence). The V gene lost 5 bases and the J gene lost 7 bases, with 11 bases spanning the gap. The chain's CDR3 is CASSRGEGEKLFF. CDR3 bases: TGTGCCAGCAGCCGGGGGGAAGGTGAAAAACTGTTTTTT. The whole variable domain, filled in from reference TRBV11-1 and TRBJ1-4, reads EAEVAQSPRYKITEKSQAVAFWCDPISGHATLYWYRQILGQGPELLVQFQDESVVDDSQLPKDRFSAERLKGVDSTLKIQPAELGDSAMYLCASSRGEGEKLFFGSGTQLSVL.

The V and J genes are TRBV2 and TRBJ2-3, with D hard to call. The CDR3 sequence is 15 residues long. Germline-derived CDR1 and CDR2 are SNHLY and FYNNEI. Trimming left V 1 base short and J 5 bases short, with 13 bases between. The CDR3 region has the DNA TGTGCCAGCAGTGAAGTGTCTTACGGTAAAGATACGCAGTATTTT. As protein: CASSEVSYGKDTQYF.